The 24 T cell receptor beta chains below all came from one sample that was sequenced in a study of tumor-infiltrating lymphocytes in primary liver carcinoma. With a constant-region primer, TCR beta cDNA was made from approximately 450 ng of total RNA. It was through three nested multiplex PCR rounds of slightly modified ARM-PCR that TCR beta libraries arose. Amplification in the first two PCR rounds was performed using TRBV1-TRBV30 forward primers and a C-beta reverse primer for around 9 cycles each. TCRdb re-analysed the multiplex PCR reads in MiXCR, keeping a single row per CDR3 protein. This sample has around 330,000 distinct CDR3 sequences, with almost 60% found just once. They got blood RNA out of unsorted whole blood and also pulled out germline DNA. Material for sequencing was peripheral blood. These receptors all stem from a woman aged 25 to 45 with primary liver carcinoma and hepatitis B virus infection.

The V and J genes are TRBV12-3 or TRBV12-4 and TRBJ1-5; D might be TRBD1 (5 bases). V was clipped by 4 bases and J by 7 bases, with 14 bases between them. The CDR3 covers 14 residues. For the CDR3, the DNA is TGTGCCAGCAGTTCGGCCTTGGGGGAGCAGCCCCAGCATTTT. Translation gives CASSSALGEQPQHF.

In the case of this clonotype: Since a much larger clone is just one base distant, this may be a read error. The missing conserved phenylalanine or tryptophan at the end of this CDR3 makes a read error likely. V gene TRBV5-4 combines with J gene TRBJ1-6, with D possibly being TRBD1 (5 bases). Germline CDR1 and CDR2: SGHNT and YYREEE (reference sequence). The CDR3 runs to 13 residues. Deletions cut 10 bases from V and 8 bases from J, with 16 bases between. CDR3 loop: CAFGAGMDSPLHY. The CDR3 DNA reads TGTGCCTTTGGGGCAGGGATGGATTCACCCCTCCACTAT.

This clonotype was seen just once. At one boundary the junction diverges from the germline segment, which might be a read error. The gene calls are TRBV11-2 and TRBJ2-3, with D possibly being TRBD2 (5 bases). There are 14 residues in the CDR3. Germline values: CDR1 SGHAT, CDR2 FQNNGV. This chain's CDR3 is CASNLNRETDTQYF. The DNA of the CDR3 is TGTGCCAGCAACTTAAATAGGGAGACAGATACGCAGTATTTT.

In regard to this clonotype: A much larger clone differs from this one at a single base, so this may be a read error. The genes are TRBV4-2 and TRBJ2-7, with D possibly being TRBD2 (5 bases). The CDR3 is 16 residues long. Germline V CDR1 and CDR2: LGHNA, YNFKEQ. The CDR3: CTSSQVDSPMDDEQYF. In nucleotides, the CDR3 is TGTACCAGCAGCCAAGTGGACTCTCCGATGGACGACGAGCAGTACTTC.

This clonotype appeared a few times. The chain has TRBV12-3 or TRBV12-4 and TRBJ2-5, with 10 positions matching TRBD2. The CDR3 consists of 15 residues. J gave up 5 bases and V 5 bases, and 8 bases lay outside the gene matches. The CDR3 spells CASSPQREGRETQYF. DNA of the CDR3: TGTGCCAGCAGTCCCCAGCGGGAGGGCCGCGAGACCCAGTACTTC.

A note on this clonotype: The germline gene is not matched at one end of the junction; a read error may be the cause. This rearrangement joins TRBV12-3 or TRBV12-4 to TRBJ2-1, with D unresolved. CDR3 size: 12 residues. CDR3 nucleotides: TGTGCCAGCAGCCCCGCAAGTGGTGAGCAGTCCTTC. Translated: CASSPASGEQSF.

The chain couples TRBV29-1 to TRBJ2-7; TRBD2 might be the D (6 bases). This CDR3 region has 15 residues. V was shortened by 4 bases and J by 3 bases, with 19 bases between the two germline ends. Germline loops: CDR1 SQVTM, CDR2 ANQGSEA. The CDR3 DNA reads TGCAGCGTTGGATCTCCCGGAGGGTCCTACTACGAGCAGTACTTC. It codes for CSVGSPGGSYYEQYF.

A remark on this clonotype: Possible read error: a much larger clone is one base away. The CDR3 sequence is CASGTRAGVINEQFF. Here the CDR3 DNA reads TGTGCTAGTGGTACGCGAGCGGGAGTAATAAATGAGCAGTTCTTC. This chain joins TRBV12-5 and TRBJ2-1; 8 nucleotides align to TRBD2. V shed 5 bases, J shed 7 bases, and the junction held 10 bases outside the gene matches. Germline loops: CDR1 LGHNT, CDR2 FRNRAP. The CDR3 totals 15 residues.

Notes on this clonotype: A much bigger clone sits one base away, suggesting this may be a read error. The chain carries TRBV7-8 and TRBJ1-6; D not certain. The CDR3 totals 14 residues. The germline CDR1 and CDR2 sequences are SGHVS and FQNEAQ. The CDR3 nucleotides read TGTGCCAGCAGCTTGGGCTCCTATAATTCACACCTCCACTTT. It yields the protein CASSLGSYNSHLHF.

There are many counts of this clonotype. V gene TRBV29-1 combines with J gene TRBJ2-5; D ambiguous. This CDR3 has 11 residues. Germline V gene data show CDR1 as SQVTM and CDR2 as ANQGSEA. Deletions cut 7 bases from V and 5 bases from J, with 11 bases between. CDR3 sequence reads: CSAPMGETQYF. The CDR3 nucleotides read TGCAGCGCCCCGATGGGGGAGACCCAGTACTTC.

Many counts were recorded for this clonotype. The chain links TRBV29-1 to TRBJ1-2; a weak D match, TRBD1 (6 bases). V lost 4 bases to trimming and J lost 1 base, with 16 bases between them. The CDR3 consists of 15 residues. The germline V gene has CDR1 SQVTM and CDR2 ANQGSEA. In nucleotides, the CDR3 is TGCAGCGTTGCCCCCAGGGAAGGGGGTAACTATGGCTACACCTTC. It yields the protein CSVAPREGGNYGYTF. Variable domain in full (rest from reference TRBV29-1 and TRBJ1-2): SAVISQKPSRDICQRGTSLTIQCQVDSQVTMMFWYRQQPGQSLTLIATANQGSEATYESGFVIDKFPISRPNLTFSTLTVSNMSPEDSSIYLCSVAPREGGNYGYTFGSGTRLTVV.

As concerns this clonotype: Its ends do not fully match the called genes, so a read error is possible. The chain carries TRBV12-3 or TRBV12-4 and TRBJ2-1; D is ambiguous. The CDR3 covers 16 residues. CDR3 protein: CVSSSLRTVPYNEQFF. The CDR3 nucleotides read TGTGTCAGCAGTAGTCTTAGGACGGTGCCTTACAATGAGCAGTTCTTC.

CDR3 sequence: CASSLDFQETQYF. The CDR3 DNA sequence: TGTGCCAGCAGTTTGGATTTCCAAGAGACCCAGTACTTC. The gene calls are TRBV12-3 or TRBV12-4 and TRBJ2-5; D is uncertain. CDR3 length: 13 residues. Trimming took 3 bases from V and 1 from J, leaving 6 bases between them.

The chain combines TRBV29-1 with TRBJ2-1; 11 positions agree with TRBD2. V shed 8 bases, J shed 7 bases, and the junction held 22 bases outside the gene matches. From germline, CDR1 is SQVTM and CDR2 ANQGSEA. The CDR3 has 18 residues. The CDR3 sequence is CSISRLAALAGGGNEQFF. CDR3 in DNA: TGCAGCATCTCAAGACTGGCTGCCCTAGCGGGAGGTGGGAATGAGCAGTTCTTC.

This clonotype appeared a few times. CDR3 sequence reads: CASNLGGLTDTQYF. In DNA, the CDR3 is TGTGCCAGCAACCTAGGGGGCCTCACAGATACGCAGTATTTT. J is TRBJ2-3 and V is TRBV6-1, with TRBD1 matching over 7 bases. The CDR3 runs 14 residues. Trimming removed 7 bases from V and 2 bases from J; junction bases left unmatched: 6. Looked up from germline, CDR1 is MNHNS and CDR2 is SASEGT.

A word on this clonotype: No conserved phenylalanine or tryptophan is present at the end of the CDR3, so a read error is the likely explanation. The DNA is left out, because the CDR3 cannot be placed on it with certainty; the CDR3 is given as TCRdb lists it. The rearrangement links TRBV5-7 to TRBJ2-5; the D call TRBD1 from the table was never checked on the DNA. TRBV5-7 is placed among ORFs of uncertain function. The CDR3 is 14 amino acids long, termini counted. CDR3 residues: CASGPEGGGETRYS.

This clonotype was detected ten times or more. The V call is TRBV6-2 or TRBV6-3, the J call TRBJ1-2; 8 bases agree with TRBD1. Germline CDR1 reads MNHEY; CDR2 reads SVGEGT. V lost 5 bases and J lost 2; bases outside the gene matches: 7. The CDR3 loop spans 15 amino acids. CDR3 DNA: TGTGCCAGCAGTACCCCGACAGGGGACAACTATGGCTACACCTTC. It codes for CASSTPTGDNYGYTF.

The rearrangement links TRBV12-3 or TRBV12-4 to TRBJ1-3; no clear D. The V and J ends lost 7 bases and 0 bases respectively, with 10 bases between them. There are 14 residues in the CDR3. Here the CDR3 DNA reads TGTGCCAGCACAATGGCAAACTCTGGAAACACCATATATTTT. It translates to CASTMANSGNTIYF.

This clonotype was seen only a few times. The genes are TRBV28 and TRBJ2-3, with unresolved D. The V gene's germline CDR1 is MDHEN and CDR2 SYDVKM. The CDR3 length is 12 residues. The V end was cut by 5 bases, the J end by 2 bases, with 5 bases between. CDR3 in DNA: TGTGCCAGCAGTGGGGACACAGATACGCAGTATTTT. It codes for CASSGDTDTQYF.

This clonotype was detected ten times or more. The CDR3, as DNA: TGTGCCAGCAGTGAACAGTTTAGCAATCAGCCCCAGCATTTT. Protein: CASSEQFSNQPQHF. V usage is TRBV6-1 and J usage is TRBJ1-5; unclear D gene. CDR3 size: 14 residues. The germline gives CDR1 MNHNS, CDR2 SASEGT. With 2 bases removed from V and 0 bases from J, the gap between germline ends came to 5 bases.

Note on this clonotype: At one end, the junction sequence differs from germline, possibly due to a read error. CDR3 DNA: TGTAGCGTTGAAGATCAGACCTGCTACACTTTC. Translated, it gives CSVEDQTCYTF. This chain joins TRBV29-1 and TRBJ1-2; D gene unclear. The germline CDR1 and CDR2 sequences are SQVTM and ANQGSEA. The CDR3 consists of 11 residues.

This clonotype was counted between two and nine times. The V gene is TRBV6-2 or TRBV6-3, the J gene TRBJ2-7; 8 bases align to TRBD2. The V gene end was trimmed by 2 bases and the J gene end by 12 bases; junction bases not matched to a gene: 6. In germline, CDR1 is MNHEY, CDR2 SVGEGT. The CDR3 runs 12 residues. CDR3 DNA: TGTGCCAGCAGTTACCCGAGGACTAGCCCGTACTTC. Encoded protein: CASSYPRTSPYF.

V is TRBV28 and J is TRBJ2-4; no definite D call. CDR3 length equals 13 residues. Germline CDR1 MDHEN, CDR2 SYDVKM. V shed 1 base and J shed 7 bases, with 8 bases lying between them. CDR3 sequence: CASSLFSVNIQYF. CDR3 in DNA: TGTGCCAGCAGTTTATTTTCGGTGAACATTCAGTACTTC. Supplemented by reference TRBV28 and TRBJ2-4, the full variable domain reads DVKVTQSSRYLVKRTGEKVFLECVQDMDHENMFWYRQDPGLGLRLIYFSYDVKMKEKGDIPEGYSVSREKKERFSLILESASTNQTSMYLCASSLFSVNIQYFGAGTRLSVL.

The chain joins TRBV6-5 to TRBJ2-7, with 7 bases identical to TRBD2. Looked up from germline, CDR1 is MNHEY and CDR2 is SVGAGI. The J segment lost 3 bases and the V segment lost 2 bases, leaving 7 bases of the junction unmatched. CDR3 length: 15 residues. CDR3 sequence: CASSYSGVSDYEQYF. The CDR3 DNA is TGTGCCAGCAGTTACAGCGGGGTCAGCGACTACGAGCAGTACTTC.